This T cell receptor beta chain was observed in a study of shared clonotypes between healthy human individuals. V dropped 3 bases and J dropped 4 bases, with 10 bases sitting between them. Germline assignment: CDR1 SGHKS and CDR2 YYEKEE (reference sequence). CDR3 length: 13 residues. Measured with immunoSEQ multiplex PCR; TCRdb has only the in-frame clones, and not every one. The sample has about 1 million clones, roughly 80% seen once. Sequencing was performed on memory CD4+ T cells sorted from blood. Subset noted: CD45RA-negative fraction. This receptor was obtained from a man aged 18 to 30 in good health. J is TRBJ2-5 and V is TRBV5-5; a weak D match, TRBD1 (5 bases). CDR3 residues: CASSWEGAETQYF. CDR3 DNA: TGTGCCAGCAGCTGGGAAGGGGCAGAGACCCAGTACTTC.